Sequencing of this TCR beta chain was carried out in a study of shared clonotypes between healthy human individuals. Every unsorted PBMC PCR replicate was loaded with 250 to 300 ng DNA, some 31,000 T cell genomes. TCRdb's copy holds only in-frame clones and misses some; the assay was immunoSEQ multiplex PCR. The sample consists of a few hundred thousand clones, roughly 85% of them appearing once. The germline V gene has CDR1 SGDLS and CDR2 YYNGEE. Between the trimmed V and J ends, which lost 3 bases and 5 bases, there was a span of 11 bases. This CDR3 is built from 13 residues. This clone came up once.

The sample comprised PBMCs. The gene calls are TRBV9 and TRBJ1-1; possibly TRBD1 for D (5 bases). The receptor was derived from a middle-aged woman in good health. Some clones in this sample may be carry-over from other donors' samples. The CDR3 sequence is CASSAGGQTEAFF. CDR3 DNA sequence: TGTGCCAGCAGCGCCGGGGGTCAGACTGAAGCTTTCTTT.